This passage covers 29 T cell receptor beta chains from one sample sequenced in a study of cytomegalovirus exposure and HLA in healthy donors. Sequenced by immunoSEQ multiplex PCR; TCRdb stores in-frame clones only, minus some. This table has some 130,000 clones, 89% appearing once. The sample consisted of PBMCs. The receptors were gathered from a woman aged 18 to 35 in good health and CMV-seronegative.

This clone occurred a few times. V and J are TRBV19 and TRBJ2-1, with 9 positions matching TRBD1. The CDR3 runs to 14 residues. J was trimmed by 6 bases and V by 6 bases; bases with no gene match: 6. Per the germline V gene, CDR1 is LNHDA and CDR2 is SQIVND (reference sequence). In nucleotides, the CDR3 is TGTGCCAGTAGGGAGTTGGGACAGGGCAATGAGCAGTTCTTC. Protein sequence: CASRELGQGNEQFF.

The chain is built from TRBV5-6 and TRBJ1-2, with TRBD1 identical over 10 bases. Germline V CDR1 and CDR2: SGHDT, YYEEEE. The CDR3 extends over 14 amino acids. Trimming removed 3 bases from V and 8 bases from J; junction bases left unmatched: 7. CDR3 residues: CASSYRQGAWGYTF. The CDR3 nucleotides are TGTGCCAGCAGCTACCGACAGGGGGCATGGGGCTACACCTTC.

The chain recombines TRBV5-1 with TRBJ1-1; D not certain. The CDR3 consists of 14 residues. The germline gives CDR1 SGHRS, CDR2 YFSETQ. Between the trimmed V and J ends, which lost 1 base and 4 bases, there was a span of 11 bases. The CDR3 coding sequence is TGCGCCAGCAGCTTGACGGGGTTTAGCACTGAAGCTTTCTTT. This translates into CASSLTGFSTEAFF.

This chain uses TRBV5-4 with TRBJ2-7; tentatively, D is TRBD1 (6 bases). Trimming stripped 0 bases from V and 0 bases from J, with 10 bases between. Germline V gene data show CDR1 as SGHNT and CDR2 as YYREEE (reference sequence). This CDR3 region has 15 residues. DNA for the CDR3: TGTGCCAGCAGCTTGGGGCAGGGGAGCTCCTACGAGCAGTACTTC. Protein sequence: CASSLGQGSSYEQYF.

The CDR3 sequence: CASNPDPRTAGQEAFF. CDR3 bases: TGTGCCAGCAACCCAGACCCTCGGACCGCCGGACAGGAAGCTTTCTTT. The chain employs TRBV5-6 and TRBJ1-1; a possible D gene is TRBD1 (6 bases). The CDR3 is 16 residues long. The V gene's germline CDR1 is SGHDT and CDR2 YYEEEE. The V and J ends lost 6 bases and 8 bases respectively, with 26 bases between them.

The chain couples TRBV6-5 to TRBJ2-4; D is perhaps TRBD1 (6 bases). The germline V gene encodes CDR1 MNHEY and CDR2 SVGAGI. The CDR3 runs 13 residues. V was trimmed by 6 bases and J by 4 bases, leaving 10 bases between them. The CDR3 here is CASRGAGKNIQYF. Written as DNA, the CDR3 is TGTGCCAGCAGGGGGGCAGGGAAAAACATTCAGTACTTC.

On this clone: The same CDR3 can be traced to other DNA sequences in this sample. The gene calls are TRBV7-3 and TRBJ2-5, with 7 nucleotides matching TRBD1. Germline V gene data show CDR1 as SGHTA and CDR2 as FQGTGA. The V and J ends lost 5 bases and 2 bases, in that order; junction bases with no gene match: 2. The CDR3 is 13 amino acids. The CDR3 here is CASSPGQQETQYF. CDR3 bases: TGTGCCAGCAGCCCGGGACAGCAAGAGACCCAGTACTTC.

V usage is TRBV6-5 and J usage is TRBJ2-7, with D perhaps TRBD1 (6 bases). Between the trimmed V and J ends, which lost 4 bases and 4 bases, there was a span of 20 bases. Germline V gene data show CDR1 as MNHEY and CDR2 as SVGAGI. CDR3 length: 16 residues. The CDR3 spells CASSSDSLRLIYEQYF. The DNA for the CDR3 is TGTGCCAGCAGTTCGGACAGCCTGAGGTTGATTTACGAGCAGTACTTC.

The V call is TRBV9, the J call TRBJ1-1, with D maybe TRBD1 (5 bases). Per the germline V gene, CDR1 is SGDLS and CDR2 is YYNGEE. The length of the CDR3 is 12 residues. The V and J ends lost 2 bases and 7 bases respectively, with 9 bases between them. CDR3 in amino acids: CASSVLGGEAFF. In DNA form, the CDR3 reads TGTGCCAGCAGCGTTTTGGGGGGTGAAGCTTTCTTT.

This chain connects TRBV5-1 to TRBJ2-5; TRBD2 agrees at 8 bases. Germline CDR1 and CDR2: SGHRS and YFSETQ. The CDR3 has 14 residues. Trimming at V came to 6 bases and at J to 5 bases, leaving 9 bases not matched to a gene. CDR3 region: CASIGIAGSETQYF. DNA of the CDR3: TGCGCCAGCATCGGCATAGCGGGGTCTGAGACCCAGTACTTC.

Only one count was recorded for this clone. The gene calls are TRBV19 and TRBJ1-5; 9 positions agree with TRBD1. Germline V gene data show CDR1 as LNHDA and CDR2 as SQIVND (reference sequence). With V trimmed by 2 bases and J by 3 bases, 5 bases remained unmatched. The CDR3 is 16 residues long. CDR3 in DNA: TGTGCCAGTAGTATATGGGGGACAGGGAACAATCAGCCCCAGCATTTT. Its protein is CASSIWGTGNNQPQHF.

V and J are TRBV9 and TRBJ1-5; D perhaps matches TRBD1 (5 bases). The CDR3 spans 14 residues. Trimming shortened V by 5 bases and J by 1 base, and 10 bases separated the two germline ends. Germline CDR1 SGDLS, CDR2 YYNGEE. CDR3 loop: CASSGEGSNQPQHF. In DNA, the CDR3 is TGTGCCAGCAGTGGGGAGGGGAGCAATCAGCCCCAGCATTTT.

As to this clone: At one of its ends the junction is not consistent with the germline gene, which may arise from a read error. This rearrangement joins TRBV19 to TRBJ2-1; TRBD2 aligns across 8 bases. This CDR3 contains 11 residues. Looked up from germline, CDR1 is LNHDA and CDR2 is SQIVND (reference sequence). The CDR3 nucleotides are TGTGCCAGTAGTATGGGACTAGATCAGATCTTC. It yields the protein CASSMGLDQIF.

The J gene is TRBJ2-7, the V gene TRBV5-1, with a tentative D call TRBD2 (6 bases). This CDR3 has 16 amino acids. CDR1 is SGHRS and CDR2 is YFSETQ in the germline V gene. V was clipped by 3 bases and J by 3 bases, with 19 bases between them. The CDR3 coding sequence is TGCGCCAGCAGCTATGAAGGGCCCGAGGGAGGCTACGAGCAGTACTTC. Translated: CASSYEGPEGGYEQYF.

The rearrangement joins TRBV29-1 to TRBJ1-1; D is ambiguous. Germline assignment: CDR1 SQVTM and CDR2 ANQGSEA. The CDR3 spans 13 residues. Trimming removed 8 bases at V and 3 bases at J, with 16 bases between. The CDR3 DNA is TGCAGCCCATCCCGGGCGGGGTACACTGAAGCTTTCTTT. The encoded protein is CSPSRAGYTEAFF.

The chain combines TRBV6-5 with TRBJ1-5; possible D gene TRBD1, 5 bases. V was clipped by 0 bases and J by 6 bases, with 12 bases between them. This CDR3 contains 15 residues. Germline V gene data show CDR1 as MNHEY and CDR2 as SVGAGI. CDR3 bases: TGTGCCAGCAGTTACTCCTTGGGGGGGACTCAGCCCCAGCATTTT. Translated, it gives CASSYSLGGTQPQHF.

The chain employs TRBV9 and TRBJ2-2; D uncertain. The CDR3 length is 13 residues. V shed 3 bases and J shed 1 base, with 4 bases lying between them. Germline assignment: CDR1 SGDLS and CDR2 YYNGEE. CDR3 sequence (DNA): TGTGCCAGCAGCGCCGGGAACACCGGGGAGCTGTTTTTT. It is translated as CASSAGNTGELFF.

The rearrangement uses TRBV27 and TRBJ1-5; TRBD1 matches at 10 bases. V shed 6 bases, J shed 7 bases, and the junction held 3 bases outside the gene matches. Germline-derived CDR1 and CDR2 are MNHEY and SMNVEV (reference sequence). The CDR3 sequence is 13 residues long. For the CDR3, the DNA is TGTGCCAGCAGGGGACAGGGGCCCCAGCCCCAGCATTTT. This encodes CASRGQGPQPQHF.

V gene TRBV5-5 combines with J gene TRBJ2-7; 9 bases line up with TRBD1. There are 15 residues in the CDR3. Germline CDR1 and CDR2: SGHKS and YYEKEE (reference sequence). J lost 3 bases, V lost 3 bases, and 7 bases had no gene match. This CDR3 is CASSSGQGLFYEQYF. CDR3 in DNA: TGTGCCAGCAGCTCGGGACAGGGTTTGTTCTACGAGCAGTACTTC.

This chain joins TRBV5-6 and TRBJ2-3; 8 bases are a match to TRBD2. The CDR3 covers 16 residues. The junction had 9 bases not matched to a gene; V was cut back by 6 bases and J by 0 bases. Germline assignment: CDR1 SGHDT and CDR2 YYEEEE. The DNA for the CDR3 is TGTGCCAGCACCTATGCCGGGACTAGAAGCACAGATACGCAGTATTTT. As protein: CASTYAGTRSTDTQYF.

The rearrangement uses TRBV9 and TRBJ2-1; TRBD2 might be the D (6 bases). The CDR3 sequence is 17 residues long. The germline V gene has CDR1 SGDLS and CDR2 YYNGEE. Trimming stripped 1 base from V and 3 bases from J, with 17 bases between. The CDR3 spells CASSVSVGLSNYNEQFF. CDR3 in DNA: TGTGCCAGCAGCGTATCCGTCGGACTATCAAACTACAATGAGCAGTTCTTC.

The rearrangement uses TRBV9 and TRBJ2-7; TRBD2 matches 9 bases. V gave up 0 bases and J gave up 2 bases; unmatched junction bases: 3. CDR1 SGDLS and CDR2 YYNGEE come from the germline V gene. The CDR3 is made up of 15 amino acids. As DNA, the CDR3 is TGTGCCAGCAGCGTAGATCCTAGCGGGGCCTACGAGCAGTACTTC. Translating it yields CASSVDPSGAYEQYF.

The chain employs TRBV18 and TRBJ2-1, with a possible D match to TRBD1 (5 bases). V lost 4 bases to trimming and J lost 2 bases, with 9 bases between them. The CDR3 runs to 14 residues. Germline lookup yields CDR1 KGHSH and CDR2 LQKENI. The CDR3 here is CASSLGRAYNEQFF. The CDR3 coding sequence is TGTGCCAGCTCACTTGGCAGGGCCTACAATGAGCAGTTCTTC.

V and J are TRBV5-8 and TRBJ2-5, with a tentative D call TRBD2 (6 bases). Germline V CDR1 and CDR2: SGHTS, YDEGEE. The CDR3 runs to 14 residues. The V end was cut by 4 bases, the J end by 9 bases, with 19 bases between. The CDR3 spells CASSSYGTALSQYF. The DNA of the CDR3 is TGTGCCAGCAGCAGCTACGGGACTGCCCTCTCCCAGTACTTC.

V usage is TRBV5-1 and J usage is TRBJ2-5, with 9 bases matching TRBD2. CDR1 and CDR2 (germline): SGHRS, YFSETQ. The CDR3 has 14 amino acids. The ends lost 4 bases at V and 5 bases at J; junction bases unmatched: 6. The CDR3 reads CASSAGGGPETQYF. In DNA form, the CDR3 reads TGCGCCAGCAGCGCGGGGGGGGGTCCCGAGACCCAGTACTTC.

The J gene is TRBJ1-2, the V gene TRBV7-9, with TRBD1 matching over 8 bases. This CDR3 is 17 amino acids long. V dropped 8 bases and J dropped 4; count of bases not matched to a gene: 18. Germline-derived CDR1 and CDR2 are SEHNR and FQNEAQ (reference sequence). DNA of the CDR3: TGTGCCAGCCTGCACGGGGGACAGGACCAAGGCAGCTATGGCTACACCTTC. Protein sequence: CASLHGGQDQGSYGYTF.

The CDR3 sequence is CASYSGTGVLANTGELFF. The CDR3 DNA reads as TGTGCCAGTTACTCCGGGACAGGAGTGCTAGCGAACACCGGGGAGCTGTTTTTT. This sequence joins TRBV28 and TRBJ2-2; the match to TRBD1 covers 8 bases. Germline lookup yields CDR1 MDHEN and CDR2 SYDVKM. The CDR3 spans 18 residues. Trimming at V came to 9 bases and at J to 0 bases, leaving 15 bases not matched to a gene.

The chain carries TRBV6-1 and TRBJ2-5; 11 positions match TRBD1. Trimming removed 4 bases from V and 7 bases from J; junction bases left unmatched: 11. The CDR3 contains 16 residues. Germline CDR1 reads MNHNS; CDR2 reads SASEGT. Here the CDR3 reads CASSGGTGGTEGTQYF. In DNA, the CDR3 is TGTGCCAGCAGTGGGGGGACAGGGGGTACCGAAGGGACCCAGTACTTC.

The chain couples TRBV14 to TRBJ2-5; D perhaps matches TRBD1 (7 bases). V gave up 8 bases and J gave up 9 bases, with 19 bases separating them. CDR1 and CDR2 from the germline V gene are SGHDN and FVKESK. This CDR3 spans 13 amino acids. The CDR3 reads CASARQGLASQYF. In DNA form, the CDR3 reads TGTGCCAGCGCTCGACAGGGACTCGCGTCCCAGTACTTC.